This T cell receptor beta chain was documented in a study of shared clonotypes between healthy human individuals. At the level of the study: Donors were a couple of women and a few men aged 18 to 49. Broader study findings: Clonotype sharing levels among donors were expected to vary with sequencing depth.

The germline CDR1 and CDR2 sequences are MNHEY and SVGAGI. V lost 6 bases and J 2 bases, leaving 11 bases between the germline ends. This CDR3 contains 14 residues. Comment on this clone: Its cognate antigen is unknown.

Each replicate PCR on the sorted subsets used approximately 200 ng DNA (around 30,000 T cell genomes). In the study's own analysis: There were no quality scores in the junction-only immunoSEQ sequences, so filtering differed. Method: immunoSEQ multiplex PCR; TCRdb's copy keeps in-frame clones and lacks some. V and J calls and clone size come straight from that table; D and trimming were deduced from the DNA. The sample has 2 million to 2.5 million clones, 85% to 95% seen once. Sequenced: naive CD4+ T cells from PBMCs. Described subset: CD45RA+ positively selected. The rearrangement uses TRBV6-5 and TRBJ2-1; D is unclear. This receptor was obtained from a man between 18 and 29 years old in good health. Some clones in this sample may be carry-over from other donors' samples. The CDR3 coding sequence is TGTGCCAGCAGGGGCCGAATCACCTACAATGAGCAGTTCTTC. Translation: CASRGRITYNEQFF.